This TCR beta chain was captured by sequencing in a study of T-cell reconstitution after alpha-beta-depleted transplantation in children. Using unique molecular identifiers, the investigators prepared the TCRbeta library. TCRdb ran MiXCR on the PCR reads and lists one entry per CDR3 protein. Altogether about 200,000 distinct CDR3 sequences are present, 6.3% being singletons, with the ten largest covering approximately 4.1%. Ten or more counts support this clonotype. V lost 3 bases and J 5 bases, leaving 13 bases between the germline ends. This CDR3 has 14 amino acids. This rearrangement joins TRBV12-3 or TRBV12-4 to TRBJ1-1, with TRBD1 as a possible D gene (5 bases). The clonotype comes from a girl under two years old with combined immunodeficiency, due to receive a stem cell transplant. The input for sequencing was PBMCs, taken before TCRalphabeta/CD19-depleted stem cell transplant. CDR3 sequence: CASSLHPGFTEAFF. In DNA, the CDR3 is TGTGCCAGCAGTTTGCATCCAGGGTTTACTGAAGCTTTCTTT.